This T cell receptor (beta chain) comes out of a study of T cells expressing NK-cell markers. Comments on this clonotype: Its antigen is unknown.

With the 5' RACE reads reprocessed, TCRdb shows one record per CDR3 protein and no DNA. Its clone listing holds 440,000 or so distinct CDR3 sequences. Study observations and caveats: The study found dominant NKG2C+ clonotypes at roughly 1.0-7.5% of CD8+ T cells in about 6 donors.

The CDR3 length is 17 residues. Germline loops: CDR1 MNHEY, CDR2 SVGAGI. The chain has TRBV6-5 and TRBJ2-7. Input material: blood T cells: a sorted CD56 or NKG2C T cell subset, CD4+ or CD8+ T cells, or bulk PBMC T cells (not recorded which). The receptor comes from a woman between 18 and 75 years old in good health. CDR3 region: CASSYSTVQANSYEQYF.